This TCR beta chain was recovered during a study of T cells after yellow fever vaccination. The CDR3 runs 13 residues. With 2 bases removed from V and 5 bases from J, the gap between germline ends came to 13 bases. Per germline, CDR1 DFQATT and CDR2 SNEGSKA (reference sequence). They built TCR cDNA with 5'RACE template switching, a step that put in a universal primer site and UMIs. TCRdb fed the 5' RACE reads into MiXCR, producing one record per CDR3 protein. Counted here are some 550,000 distinct CDR3 sequences, about a fifth occurring once; the ten biggest clones make up roughly an eighth. The chain is built from TRBV20-1 and TRBJ2-7, with D possibly called TRBD1 or TRBD2 (5 bases each). This TCR derives from a young man who received the YFV17D yellow fever vaccine. Sequences were derived from PBMCs, sampled 15 days after the yellow fever booster vaccination. This CDR3 is CSARPQGRNEQYF. CDR3 nucleotides: TGCAGTGCTAGACCCCAGGGACGTAACGAGCAGTACTTC.